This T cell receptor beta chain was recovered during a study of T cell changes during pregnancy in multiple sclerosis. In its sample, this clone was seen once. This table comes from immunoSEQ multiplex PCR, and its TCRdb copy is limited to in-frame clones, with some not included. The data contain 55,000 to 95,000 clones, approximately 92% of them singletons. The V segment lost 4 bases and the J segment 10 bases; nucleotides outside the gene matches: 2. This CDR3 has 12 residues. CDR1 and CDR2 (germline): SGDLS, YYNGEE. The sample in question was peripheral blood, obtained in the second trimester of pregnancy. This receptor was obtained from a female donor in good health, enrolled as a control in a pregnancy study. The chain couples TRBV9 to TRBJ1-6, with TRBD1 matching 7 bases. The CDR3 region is CASSSGQSPLHF. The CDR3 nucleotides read TGTGCCAGCAGCTCGGGACAGTCACCCCTCCACTTT.